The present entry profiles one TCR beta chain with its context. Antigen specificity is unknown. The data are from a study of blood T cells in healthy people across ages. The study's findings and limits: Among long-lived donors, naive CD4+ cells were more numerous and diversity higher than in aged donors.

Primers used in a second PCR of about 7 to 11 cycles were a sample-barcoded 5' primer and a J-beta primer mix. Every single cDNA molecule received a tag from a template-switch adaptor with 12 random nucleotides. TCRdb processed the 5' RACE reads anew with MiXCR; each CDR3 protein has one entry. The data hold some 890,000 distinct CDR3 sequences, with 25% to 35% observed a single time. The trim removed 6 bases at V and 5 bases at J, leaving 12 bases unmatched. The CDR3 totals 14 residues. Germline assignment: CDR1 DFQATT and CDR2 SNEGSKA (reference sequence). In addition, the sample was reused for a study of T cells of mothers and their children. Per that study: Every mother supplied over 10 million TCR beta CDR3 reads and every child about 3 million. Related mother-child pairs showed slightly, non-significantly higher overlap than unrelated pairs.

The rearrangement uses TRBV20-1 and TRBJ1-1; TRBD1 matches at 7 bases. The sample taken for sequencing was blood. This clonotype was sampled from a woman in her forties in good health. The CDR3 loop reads CSANPGGRMTEAFF. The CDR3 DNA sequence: TGCAGTGCCAACCCAGGGGGTCGGATGACTGAAGCTTTCTTT.